This is a list of T cell receptor beta chains from one sample in a study of long-term antiretroviral therapy in people with HIV. Produced via immunoSEQ multiplex PCR; TCRdb's table is partial and in-frame only. The sample holds under 20,000 clones; around four fifths are singletons and the top ten take roughly 15%. Sequenced material: unsorted PBMCs, taken 2.1 years before starting antiretroviral therapy. These TCRs come from a man younger than 40 with HIV. The CDR3 runs from the conserved cysteine through the conserved F or W. The D gene is left open where the match is weak. Size values are once, few and many counts, or a class for expanded clones, and some rows have none.

>once|.|TRBV27|TRBJ1-5
CASSFDGRLGNQPQHF
TGTGCCAGCAGTTTCGACGGACGCCTGGGCAATCAGCCCCAGCATTTT
>.|.|TRBV18|TRBJ1-6
CASSPGRNTASPLHF
TGTGCCAGCTCACCCGGACGGAACACCGCTTCACCCCTCCACTTT
>.|TRBD2|TRBV10-3|TRBJ2-3
CAALPSGSTDTQYF
TGTGCCGCCTTGCCTAGCGGGAGCACAGATACGCAGTATTTT
>.|.|TRBV11-3|TRBJ2-3
CASSPLGLDVDTQYF
TGTGCCAGCAGCCCCCTGGGCCTAGACGTGGATACGCAGTATTTT
>.|.|TRBV7-8|TRBJ2-7
CASSLWQGLKYEQYF
TGTGCCAGCAGCTTATGGCAGGGATTGAAGTACGAGCAGTACTTC
>.|.|TRBV14|TRBJ2-1
CASSQHLATTYNEQFF
TGTGCCAGCAGCCAACACCTAGCGACCACCTACAATGAGCAGTTCTTC
>.|.|TRBV2|TRBJ1-3
CASSEISGLSGNTIYF
TGTGCCAGCAGTGAGATTTCGGGGTTGTCTGGAAACACCATATATTTT
>.|TRBD1|TRBV7-9|TRBJ2-5
CASSWTGETQYF
TGTGCCAGCAGCTGGACAGGAGAGACCCAGTACTTC
>.|.|TRBV29-1|TRBJ1-2
CSGVGQSGYTF
TGCAGCGGTGTAGGACAGTCTGGCTACACCTTC
>.|TRBD1|TRBV5-6|TRBJ2-3
CASSGTGRGADTQYF
TGTGCCAGCAGCGGGACAGGGCGAGGCGCAGATACGCAGTATTTT
>.|.|TRBV2|TRBJ1-1
CASSEGVGRTEAFF
TGTGCCAGCAGTGAAGGAGTTGGTCGAACTGAAGCTTTCTTT
>.|.|TRBV7-8|TRBJ2-7
CASSRAITAYEQYF
TGTGCCAGCAGCCGAGCTATTACCGCCTACGAGCAGTACTTC
>.|.|TRBV7-2|TRBJ2-1
CASSLLVSGNEQFF
TGTGCCAGCAGCTTATTGGTTTCGGGGAATGAGCAGTTCTTC
>once|.|TRBV9|TRBJ1-1
CASSRLGGAINTEAFF
TGTGCCAGCAGCCGCCTTGGGGGGGCTATCAACACTGAAGCTTTCTTT
>.|TRBD2|TRBV19|TRBJ2-1
CASSIRGRAGEQFF
TGTGCCAGTAGTATACGCGGGAGGGCCGGTGAGCAGTTCTTC
>.|.|TRBV5-1|TRBJ2-1
CASSLDLVGNEQFF
TGCGCCAGCAGCCTAGACCTCGTAGGGAATGAGCAGTTCTTC
>.|.|TRBV4-1|TRBJ1-2
CASSQGQYDYGYTF
TGCGCCAGCAGCCAAGGTCAGTATGACTATGGCTACACCTTC
>.|.|TRBV19|TRBJ2-1
CASSPLATYNEQFF
TGTGCCAGTAGTCCGCTAGCCACCTACAATGAGCAGTTCTTC
>once|TRBD2|TRBV2|TRBJ2-1
CASSQTSGINEQFF
TGTGCCAGCAGTCAGACTAGCGGGATTAACGAGCAGTTCTTC
>medium-sized|TRBD1|TRBV5-5|TRBJ1-4
CASRPGQGKANEKLFF
TGTGCCAGCAGGCCGGGACAGGGGAAGGCTAATGAAAAACTGTTTTTT
>.|.|TRBV23-1|TRBJ1-2
CASSPQGNYGYTF
TGCGCCAGCAGTCCTCAGGGAAACTATGGCTACACCTTC
>.|.|TRBV6-1|TRBJ2-2
CASSAQGSNTGELFF
TGTGCCAGCAGTGCCCAGGGATCGAACACCGGGGAGCTGTTTTTT
>.|TRBD1|TRBV19|TRBJ1-1
CASRPSGGTEAFF
TGTGCCAGTAGACCCTCAGGGGGGACTGAAGCTTTCTTT
>.|.|TRBV28|TRBJ1-2
CASSFPGLRGYTF
TGTGCCAGCAGTTTTCCAGGGTTGCGTGGCTACACCTTC
>.|TRBD2|TRBV4-1|TRBJ2-1
CASSQVVSLAVSYNEQFF
TGCGCCAGCAGCCAAGTAGTATCGCTAGCGGTATCCTACAATGAGCAGTTCTTC
>once|TRBD2|TRBV11-1|TRBJ2-2
CASSLGRGGSTGELFF
TGTGCCAGCAGCTTAGGGCGGGGGGGAAGCACCGGGGAGCTGTTTTTT
>.|TRBD2|TRBV7-9|TRBJ2-1
CASSHPGLAGGNSYNEQFF
TGTGCCAGCAGCCATCCGGGACTAGCGGGGGGGAACTCCTACAATGAGCAGTTCTTC